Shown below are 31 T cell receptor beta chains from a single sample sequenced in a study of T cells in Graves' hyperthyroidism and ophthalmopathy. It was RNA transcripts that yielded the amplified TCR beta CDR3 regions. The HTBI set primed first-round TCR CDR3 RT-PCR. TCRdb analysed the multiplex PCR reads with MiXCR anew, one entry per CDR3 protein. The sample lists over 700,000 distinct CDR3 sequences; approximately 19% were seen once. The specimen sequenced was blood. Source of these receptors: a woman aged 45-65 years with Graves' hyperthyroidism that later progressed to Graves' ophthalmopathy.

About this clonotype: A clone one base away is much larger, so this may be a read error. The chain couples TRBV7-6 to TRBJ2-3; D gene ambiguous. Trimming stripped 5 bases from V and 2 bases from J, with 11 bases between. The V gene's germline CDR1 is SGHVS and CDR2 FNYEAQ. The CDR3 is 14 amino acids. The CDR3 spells CASSPRVDTDTQYF. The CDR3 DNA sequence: TGTGCCAGCAGCCCCCGCGTGGACACAGATACGCAGTATTTT.

As DNA, the CDR3 is TGTGCCAGCAGTGAAGACATGAACACTGAAGCTTTCTTT. Its translation is CASSEDMNTEAFF. V usage is TRBV5-4 and J usage is TRBJ1-1, with D hard to call. Trimming removed 5 bases at V and 0 bases at J, with 8 bases between. This CDR3 is built from 13 residues. Germline V gene lookup returns CDR1 SGHNT and CDR2 YYREEE (reference sequence).

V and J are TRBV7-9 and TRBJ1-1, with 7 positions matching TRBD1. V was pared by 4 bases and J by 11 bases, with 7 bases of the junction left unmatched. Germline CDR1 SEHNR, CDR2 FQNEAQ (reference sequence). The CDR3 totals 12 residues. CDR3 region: CASSSQGDHAFF. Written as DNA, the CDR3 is TGTGCCAGCAGCTCTCAGGGGGATCACGCTTTCTTT. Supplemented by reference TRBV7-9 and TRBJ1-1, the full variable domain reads DTGVSQNPRHKITKRGQNVTFRCDPISEHNRLYWYRQTLGQGPEFLTYFQNEAQLEKSRLLSDRFSAERPKGSFSTLEIQRTEQGDSAMYLCASSSQGDHAFFGQGTRLTVV.

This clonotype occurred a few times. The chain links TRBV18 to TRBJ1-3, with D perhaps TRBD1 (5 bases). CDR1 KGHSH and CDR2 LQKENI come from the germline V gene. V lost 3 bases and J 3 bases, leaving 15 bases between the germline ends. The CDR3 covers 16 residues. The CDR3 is CASSPRDASFGNTIYF. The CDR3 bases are TGTGCCAGCTCACCCCGGGACGCATCTTTTGGAAACACCATATATTTT.

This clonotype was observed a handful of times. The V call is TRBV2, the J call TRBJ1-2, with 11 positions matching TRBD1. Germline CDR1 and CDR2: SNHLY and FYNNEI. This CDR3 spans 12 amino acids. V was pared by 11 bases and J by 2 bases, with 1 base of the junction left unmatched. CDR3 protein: CAGDRGNYGYTF. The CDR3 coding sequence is TGTGCCGGGGACAGGGGGAACTATGGCTACACCTTC.

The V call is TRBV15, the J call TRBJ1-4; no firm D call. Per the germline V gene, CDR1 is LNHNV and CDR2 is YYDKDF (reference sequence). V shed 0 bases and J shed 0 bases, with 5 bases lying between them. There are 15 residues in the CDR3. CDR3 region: CATSRERTTNEKLFF. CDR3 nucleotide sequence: TGTGCCACCAGCAGAGAGAGGACAACTAATGAAAAACTGTTTTTT.

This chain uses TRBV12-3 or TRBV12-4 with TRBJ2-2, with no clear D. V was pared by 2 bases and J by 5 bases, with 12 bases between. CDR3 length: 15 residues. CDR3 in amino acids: CASSLLKGTTGELFF. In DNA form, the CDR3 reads TGTGCCAGCAGTTTACTTAAGGGAACAACCGGGGAGCTGTTTTTT.

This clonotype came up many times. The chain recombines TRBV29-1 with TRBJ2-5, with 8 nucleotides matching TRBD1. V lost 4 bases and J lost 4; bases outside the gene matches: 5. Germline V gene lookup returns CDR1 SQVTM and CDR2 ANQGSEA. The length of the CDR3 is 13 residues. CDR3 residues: CSVGDRGPETQYF. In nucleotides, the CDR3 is TGCAGCGTTGGCGACAGGGGACCAGAGACCCAGTACTTC. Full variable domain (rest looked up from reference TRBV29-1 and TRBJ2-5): SAVISQKPSRDICQRGTSLTIQCQVDSQVTMMFWYRQQPGQSLTLIATANQGSEATYESGFVIDKFPISRPNLTFSTLTVSNMSPEDSSIYLCSVGDRGPETQYFGPGTRLLVL.

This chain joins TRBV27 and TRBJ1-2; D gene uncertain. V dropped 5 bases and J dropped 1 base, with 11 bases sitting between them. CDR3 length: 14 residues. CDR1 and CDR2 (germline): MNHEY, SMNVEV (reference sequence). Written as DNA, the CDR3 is TGTGCCAGCAGTCAGGACGGCCTTAACTATGGCTACACCTTC. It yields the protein CASSQDGLNYGYTF.

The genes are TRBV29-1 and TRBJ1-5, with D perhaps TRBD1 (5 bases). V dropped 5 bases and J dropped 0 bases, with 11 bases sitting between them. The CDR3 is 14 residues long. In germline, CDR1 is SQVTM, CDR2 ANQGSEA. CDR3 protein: CSVQTDDSNQPQHF. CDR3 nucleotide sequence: TGCAGCGTTCAGACAGATGATAGCAATCAGCCCCAGCATTTT.

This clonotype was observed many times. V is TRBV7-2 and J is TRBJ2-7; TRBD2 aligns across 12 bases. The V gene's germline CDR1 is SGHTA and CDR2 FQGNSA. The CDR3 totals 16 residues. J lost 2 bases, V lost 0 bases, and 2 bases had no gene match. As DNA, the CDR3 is TGTGCCAGCAGCTTAGCCCTAGCGGGGGGGACCTACGAGCAGTACTTC. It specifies CASSLALAGGTYEQYF.

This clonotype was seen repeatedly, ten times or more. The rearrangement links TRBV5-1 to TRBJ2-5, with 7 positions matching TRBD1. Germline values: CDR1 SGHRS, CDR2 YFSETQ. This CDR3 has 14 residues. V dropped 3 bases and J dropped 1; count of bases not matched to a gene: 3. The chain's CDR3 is CASSYRDSQETQYF. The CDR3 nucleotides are TGCGCCAGCAGCTACCGGGACAGCCAAGAGACCCAGTACTTC.

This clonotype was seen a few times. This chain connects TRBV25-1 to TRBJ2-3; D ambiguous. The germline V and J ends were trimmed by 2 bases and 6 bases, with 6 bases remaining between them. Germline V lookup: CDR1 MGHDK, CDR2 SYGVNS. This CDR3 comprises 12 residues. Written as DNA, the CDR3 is TGTGCCAGCAGTGAAGTGTCCGATACGCAGTATTTT. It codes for CASSEVSDTQYF.

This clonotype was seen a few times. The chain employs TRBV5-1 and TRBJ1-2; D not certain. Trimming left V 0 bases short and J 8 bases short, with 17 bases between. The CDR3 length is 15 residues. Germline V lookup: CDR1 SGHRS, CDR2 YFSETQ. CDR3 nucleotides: TGCGCCAGCAGCTTGGGAGAAACCCCCCGGCGGGGCTACACCTTC. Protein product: CASSLGETPRRGYTF.

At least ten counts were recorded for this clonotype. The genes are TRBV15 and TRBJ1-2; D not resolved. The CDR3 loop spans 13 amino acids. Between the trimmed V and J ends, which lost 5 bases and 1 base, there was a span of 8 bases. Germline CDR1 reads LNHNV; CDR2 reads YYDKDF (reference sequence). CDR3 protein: CATSGGLNYGYTF. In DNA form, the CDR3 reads TGTGCCACCAGCGGAGGCCTTAACTATGGCTACACCTTC.

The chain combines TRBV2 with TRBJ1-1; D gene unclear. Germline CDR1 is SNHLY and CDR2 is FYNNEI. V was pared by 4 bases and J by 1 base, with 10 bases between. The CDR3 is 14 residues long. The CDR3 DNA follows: TGTGCCAGCAGTGTCACGAACACGAACACTGAAGCTTTCTTT. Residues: CASSVTNTNTEAFF.

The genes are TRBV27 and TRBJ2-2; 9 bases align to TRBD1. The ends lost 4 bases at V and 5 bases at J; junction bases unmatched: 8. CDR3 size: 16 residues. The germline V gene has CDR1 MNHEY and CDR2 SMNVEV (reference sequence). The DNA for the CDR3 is TGTGCCAGCAGTTCTATCTGGGACAGGGATACCGGGGAGCTGTTTTTT. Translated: CASSSIWDRDTGELFF.

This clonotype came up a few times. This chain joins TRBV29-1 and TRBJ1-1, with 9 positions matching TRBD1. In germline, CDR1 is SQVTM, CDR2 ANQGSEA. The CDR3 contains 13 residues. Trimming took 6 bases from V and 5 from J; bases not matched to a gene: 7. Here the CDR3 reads CSVETGGTTEAFF. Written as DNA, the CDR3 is TGCAGCGTCGAAACAGGGGGCACAACTGAAGCTTTCTTT.

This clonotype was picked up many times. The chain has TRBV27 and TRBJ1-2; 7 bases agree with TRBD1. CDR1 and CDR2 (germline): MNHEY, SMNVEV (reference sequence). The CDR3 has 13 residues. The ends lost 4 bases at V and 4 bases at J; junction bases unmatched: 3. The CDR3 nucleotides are TGTGCCAGCAGTTATAGGACAGGCTATGGCTACACCTTC. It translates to CASSYRTGYGYTF.

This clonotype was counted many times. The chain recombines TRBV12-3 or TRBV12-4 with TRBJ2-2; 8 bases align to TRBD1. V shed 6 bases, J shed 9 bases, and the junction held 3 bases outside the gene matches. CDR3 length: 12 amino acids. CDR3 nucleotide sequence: TGTGCCAGCAGGACAGGGGCCTGGGAGCTGTTTTTT. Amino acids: CASRTGAWELFF.

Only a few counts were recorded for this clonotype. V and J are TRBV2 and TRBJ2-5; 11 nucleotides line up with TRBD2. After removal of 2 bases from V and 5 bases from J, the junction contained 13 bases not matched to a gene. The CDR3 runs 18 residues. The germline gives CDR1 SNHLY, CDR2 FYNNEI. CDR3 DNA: TGTGCCAGCAGTGAACTGGCGACCGGACTAGCGGGTTTGGAGACCCAGTACTTC. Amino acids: CASSELATGLAGLETQYF.

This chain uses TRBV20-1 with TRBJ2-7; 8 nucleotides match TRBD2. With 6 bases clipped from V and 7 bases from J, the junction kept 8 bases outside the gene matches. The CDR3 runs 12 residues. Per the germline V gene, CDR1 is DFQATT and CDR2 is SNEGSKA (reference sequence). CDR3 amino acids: CSAAGGRREQYF. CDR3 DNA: TGCAGTGCGGCGGGGGGACGGCGGGAGCAGTACTTC.

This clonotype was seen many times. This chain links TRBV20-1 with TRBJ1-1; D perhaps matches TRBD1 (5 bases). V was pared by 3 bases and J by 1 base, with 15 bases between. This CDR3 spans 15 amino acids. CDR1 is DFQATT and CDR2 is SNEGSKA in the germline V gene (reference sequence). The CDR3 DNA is TGCAGTGCTAGGCCCCGGGCAGGGTGGAACACTGAAGCTTTCTTT. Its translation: CSARPRAGWNTEAFF.

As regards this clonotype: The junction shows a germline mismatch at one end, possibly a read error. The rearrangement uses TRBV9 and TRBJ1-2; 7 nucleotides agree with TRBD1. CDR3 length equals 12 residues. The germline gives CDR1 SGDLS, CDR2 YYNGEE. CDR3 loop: CASRDRVDGYTF. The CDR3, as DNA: TGTGCTAGCAGAGACAGGGTAGATGGCTACACCTTC. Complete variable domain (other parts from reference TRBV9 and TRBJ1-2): DSGVTQTPKHLITATGQRVTLRCSPRSGDLSVYWYQQSLDQGLQFLIQYYNGEERAKGNILERFSAQQFPDLHSELNLSSLELGDSALYFCASRDRVDGYTFGSGTRLTVV.

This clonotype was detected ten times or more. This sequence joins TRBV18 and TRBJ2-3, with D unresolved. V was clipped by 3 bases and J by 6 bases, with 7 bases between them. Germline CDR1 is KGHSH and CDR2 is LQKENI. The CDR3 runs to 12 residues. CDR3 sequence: CASSPVSDTQYF. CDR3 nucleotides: TGTGCCAGCTCACCGGTTTCGGATACGCAGTATTTT.

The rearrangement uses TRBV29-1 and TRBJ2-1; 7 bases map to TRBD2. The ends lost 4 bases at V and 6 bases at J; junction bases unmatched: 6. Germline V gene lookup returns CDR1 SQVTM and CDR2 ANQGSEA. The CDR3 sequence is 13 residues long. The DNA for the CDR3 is TGCAGCGTTGCTAGCGGTACCACCAATGAGCAGTTCTTC. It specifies CSVASGTTNEQFF.

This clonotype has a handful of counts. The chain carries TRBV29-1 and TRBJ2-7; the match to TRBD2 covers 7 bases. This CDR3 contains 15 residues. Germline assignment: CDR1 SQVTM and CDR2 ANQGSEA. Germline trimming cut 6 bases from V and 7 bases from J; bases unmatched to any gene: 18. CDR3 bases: TGCAGCGTGCCGGGCCTAGCGGCAACCGATGGGGAGCAGTACTTC. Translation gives CSVPGLAATDGEQYF.

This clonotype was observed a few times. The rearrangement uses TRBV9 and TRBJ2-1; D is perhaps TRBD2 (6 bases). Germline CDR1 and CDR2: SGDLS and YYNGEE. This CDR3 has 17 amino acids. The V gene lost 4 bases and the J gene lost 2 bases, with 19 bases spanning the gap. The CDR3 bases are TGTGCCAGCAGCCGAATGTGGTCGGGGGAAACCTACAATGAGCAGTTCTTC. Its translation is CASSRMWSGETYNEQFF.

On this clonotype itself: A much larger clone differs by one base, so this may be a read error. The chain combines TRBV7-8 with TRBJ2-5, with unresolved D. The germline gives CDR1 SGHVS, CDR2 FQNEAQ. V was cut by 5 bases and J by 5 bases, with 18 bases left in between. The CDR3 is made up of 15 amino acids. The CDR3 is CASSRSLRNGETQYF. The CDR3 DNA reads TGTGCCAGCAGCCGGTCCCTTCGAAATGGGGAGACCCAGTACTTC.

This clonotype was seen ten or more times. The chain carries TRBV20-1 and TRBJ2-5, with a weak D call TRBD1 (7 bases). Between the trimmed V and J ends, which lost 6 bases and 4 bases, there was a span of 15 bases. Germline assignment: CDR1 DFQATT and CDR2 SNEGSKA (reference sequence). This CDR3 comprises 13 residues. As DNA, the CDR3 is TGCAGTGCCCCGCGACAGGGAGGAGAGACCCAGTACTTC. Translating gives CSAPRQGGETQYF.

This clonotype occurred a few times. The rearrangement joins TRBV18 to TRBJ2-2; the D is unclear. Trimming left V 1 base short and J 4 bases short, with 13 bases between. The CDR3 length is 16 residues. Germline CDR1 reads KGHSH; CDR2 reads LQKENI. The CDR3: CASSPLSSGVTGELFF. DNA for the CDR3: TGTGCCAGCTCACCACTGTCTTCTGGAGTCACCGGGGAGCTGTTTTTT.